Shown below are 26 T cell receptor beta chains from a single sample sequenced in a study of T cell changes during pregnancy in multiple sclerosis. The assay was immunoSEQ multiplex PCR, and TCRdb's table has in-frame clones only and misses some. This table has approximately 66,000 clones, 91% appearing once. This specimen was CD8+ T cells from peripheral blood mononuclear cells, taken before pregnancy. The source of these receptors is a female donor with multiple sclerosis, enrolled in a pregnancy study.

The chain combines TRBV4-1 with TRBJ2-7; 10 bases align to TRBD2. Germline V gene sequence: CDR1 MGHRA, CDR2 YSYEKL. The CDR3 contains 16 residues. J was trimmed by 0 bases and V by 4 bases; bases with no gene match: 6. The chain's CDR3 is CASSLLTSGSSYEQYF. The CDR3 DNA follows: TGCGCCAGCAGCCTTTTGACTAGCGGGTCCTCCTACGAGCAGTACTTC.

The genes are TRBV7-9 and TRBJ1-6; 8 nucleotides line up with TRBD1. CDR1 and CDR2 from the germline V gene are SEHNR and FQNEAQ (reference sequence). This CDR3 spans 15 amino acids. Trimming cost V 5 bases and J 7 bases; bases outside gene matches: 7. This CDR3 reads CASSPGTGGNSPLHF. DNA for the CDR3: TGTGCCAGCAGCCCAGGGACAGGCGGGAATTCACCCCTCCACTTT. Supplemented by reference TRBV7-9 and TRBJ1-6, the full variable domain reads DTGVSQNPRHKITKRGQNVTFRCDPISEHNRLYWYRQTLGQGPEFLTYFQNEAQLEKSRLLSDRFSAERPKGSFSTLEIQRTEQGDSAMYLCASSPGTGGNSPLHFGNGTRLTVT.

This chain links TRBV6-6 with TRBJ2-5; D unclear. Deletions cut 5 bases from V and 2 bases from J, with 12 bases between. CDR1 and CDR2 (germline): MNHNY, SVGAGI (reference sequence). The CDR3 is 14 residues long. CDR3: CASSTQAEQETQYF. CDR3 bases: TGTGCCAGCAGTACCCAGGCCGAACAAGAGACCCAGTACTTC.

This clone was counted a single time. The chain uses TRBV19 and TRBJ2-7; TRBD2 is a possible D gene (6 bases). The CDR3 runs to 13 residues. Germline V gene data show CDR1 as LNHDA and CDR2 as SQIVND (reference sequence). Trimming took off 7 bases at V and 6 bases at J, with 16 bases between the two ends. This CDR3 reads CASTPGGRAEQYF. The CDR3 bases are TGTGCCAGTACCCCAGGAGGGAGAGCCGAGCAGTACTTC.

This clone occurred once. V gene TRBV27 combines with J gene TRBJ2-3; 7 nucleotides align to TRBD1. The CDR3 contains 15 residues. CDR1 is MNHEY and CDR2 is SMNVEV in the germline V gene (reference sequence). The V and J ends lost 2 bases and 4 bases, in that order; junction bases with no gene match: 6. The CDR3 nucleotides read TGTGCCAGCAGTTTAGAAAGGGGGCTCGCAGATACGCAGTATTTT. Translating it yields CASSLERGLADTQYF.

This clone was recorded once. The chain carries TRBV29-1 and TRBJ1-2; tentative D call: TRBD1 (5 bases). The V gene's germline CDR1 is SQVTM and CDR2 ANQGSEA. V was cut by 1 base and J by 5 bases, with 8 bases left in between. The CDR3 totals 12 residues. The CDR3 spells CSVEVTDYGYTF. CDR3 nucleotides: TGCAGCGTTGAAGTGACAGATTATGGCTACACCTTC.

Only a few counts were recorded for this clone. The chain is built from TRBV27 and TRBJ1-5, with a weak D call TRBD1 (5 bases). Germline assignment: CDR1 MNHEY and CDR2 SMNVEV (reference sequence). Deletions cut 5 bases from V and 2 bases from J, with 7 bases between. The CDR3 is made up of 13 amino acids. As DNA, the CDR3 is TGTGCCAGCAGTAGGGGTGGCAATCAGCCCCAGCATTTT. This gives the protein CASSRGGNQPQHF.

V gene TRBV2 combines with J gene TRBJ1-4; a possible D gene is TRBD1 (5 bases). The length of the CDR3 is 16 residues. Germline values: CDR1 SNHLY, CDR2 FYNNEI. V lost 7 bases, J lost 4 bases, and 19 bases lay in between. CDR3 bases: TGTGCCAGCATGCGCAGGGCGAACCGGAATAATGAAAAACTGTTTTTT. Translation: CASMRRANRNNEKLFF.

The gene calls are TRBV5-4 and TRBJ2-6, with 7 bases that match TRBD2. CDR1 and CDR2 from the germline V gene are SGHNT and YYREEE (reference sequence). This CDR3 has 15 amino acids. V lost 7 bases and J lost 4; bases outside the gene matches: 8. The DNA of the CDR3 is TGTGCCAGCCCCTTGGGGGGGGACGGGGCCAACGTCCTGACTTTC. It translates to CASPLGGDGANVLTF.

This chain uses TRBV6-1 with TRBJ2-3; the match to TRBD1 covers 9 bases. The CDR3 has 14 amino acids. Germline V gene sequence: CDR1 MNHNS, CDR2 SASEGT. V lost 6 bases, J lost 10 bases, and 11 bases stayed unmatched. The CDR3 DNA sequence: TGTGCCAGCAGCGTGGGAACAGGGGGCGAAGCGCAGTATTTT. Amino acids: CASSVGTGGEAQYF.

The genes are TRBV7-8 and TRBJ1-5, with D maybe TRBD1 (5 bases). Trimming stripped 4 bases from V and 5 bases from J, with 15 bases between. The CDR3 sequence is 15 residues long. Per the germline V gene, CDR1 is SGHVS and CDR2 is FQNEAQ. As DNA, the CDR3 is TGTGCCAGCAGCTCCCTCCCCAGGGTTGATCAGCCCCAGCATTTT. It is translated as CASSSLPRVDQPQHF.

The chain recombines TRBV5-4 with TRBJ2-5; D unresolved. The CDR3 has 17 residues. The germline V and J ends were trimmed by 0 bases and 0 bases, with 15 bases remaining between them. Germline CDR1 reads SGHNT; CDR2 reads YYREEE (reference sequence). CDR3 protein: CASSLARTESYQETQYF. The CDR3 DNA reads TGTGCCAGCAGCTTGGCCCGAACAGAGAGCTACCAAGAGACCCAGTACTTC. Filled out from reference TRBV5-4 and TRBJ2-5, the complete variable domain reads ETGVTQSPTHLIKTRGQQVTLRCSSQSGHNTVSWYQQALGQGPQFIFQYYREEENGRGNFPPRFSGLQFPNYSSELNVNALELDDSALYLCASSLARTESYQETQYFGPGTRLLVL.

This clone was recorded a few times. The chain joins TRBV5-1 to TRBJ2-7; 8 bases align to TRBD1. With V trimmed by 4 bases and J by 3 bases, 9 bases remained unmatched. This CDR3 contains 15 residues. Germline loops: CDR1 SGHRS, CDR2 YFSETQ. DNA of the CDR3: TGCGCCAGCAGCGGAGGACAGGGATCGGTCTACGAGCAGTACTTC. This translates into CASSGGQGSVYEQYF.

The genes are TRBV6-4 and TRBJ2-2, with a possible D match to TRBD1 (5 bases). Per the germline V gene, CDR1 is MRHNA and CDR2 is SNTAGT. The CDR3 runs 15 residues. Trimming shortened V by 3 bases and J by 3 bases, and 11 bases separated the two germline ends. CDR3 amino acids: CASSEWQGDTGELFF. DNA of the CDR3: TGTGCCAGCAGTGAATGGCAGGGCGACACCGGGGAGCTGTTTTTT.

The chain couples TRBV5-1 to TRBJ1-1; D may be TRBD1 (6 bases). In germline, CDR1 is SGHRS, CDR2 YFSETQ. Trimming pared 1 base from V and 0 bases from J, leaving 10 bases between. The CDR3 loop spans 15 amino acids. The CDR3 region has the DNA TGCGCCAGCAGCTTGAAACAGGGTATGAACACTGAAGCTTTCTTT. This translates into CASSLKQGMNTEAFF.

The CDR3 DNA follows: TGTGCCAGCAGCGCGGAGGGACAGGGGGATACTGAAGCTTTCTTT. The encoded protein is CASSAEGQGDTEAFF. The chain recombines TRBV9 with TRBJ1-1, with 11 bases that match TRBD1. Germline V gene data show CDR1 as SGDLS and CDR2 as YYNGEE. CDR3 length: 15 residues. Unmatched junction bases numbered 6, after V lost 3 bases and J lost 5 bases.

CDR3 in DNA: TGTGCCAGCAGTGAAGTAGGACAGGGGAACGAGCAGTACTTC. Its protein product is CASSEVGQGNEQYF. This chain uses TRBV6-1 with TRBJ2-7; 9 positions agree with TRBD1. V lost 1 base and J lost 5; bases outside the gene matches: 3. This CDR3 is 14 amino acids long. CDR1 and CDR2 (germline): MNHNS, SASEGT.

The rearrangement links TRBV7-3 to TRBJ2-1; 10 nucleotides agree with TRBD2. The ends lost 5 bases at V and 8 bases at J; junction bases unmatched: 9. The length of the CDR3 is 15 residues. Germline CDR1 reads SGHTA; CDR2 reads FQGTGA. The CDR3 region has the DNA TGTGCCAGCAGCCGTAGCGGGGGGTTTCTCGATGAGCAGTTCTTC. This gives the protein CASSRSGGFLDEQFF.

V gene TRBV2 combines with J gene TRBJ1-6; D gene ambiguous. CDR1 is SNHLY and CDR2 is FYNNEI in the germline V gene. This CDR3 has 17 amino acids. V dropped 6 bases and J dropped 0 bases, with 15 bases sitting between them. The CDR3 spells CASSPSPGGSYNSPLHF. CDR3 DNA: TGTGCCAGCAGCCCCAGCCCCGGAGGCTCCTATAATTCACCCCTCCACTTT.

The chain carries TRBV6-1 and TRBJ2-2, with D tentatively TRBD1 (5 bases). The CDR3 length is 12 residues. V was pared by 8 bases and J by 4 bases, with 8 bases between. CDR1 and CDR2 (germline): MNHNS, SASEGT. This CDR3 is CASSGITGELFF. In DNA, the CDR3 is TGTGCCAGCTCAGGGATCACCGGGGAGCTGTTTTTT.

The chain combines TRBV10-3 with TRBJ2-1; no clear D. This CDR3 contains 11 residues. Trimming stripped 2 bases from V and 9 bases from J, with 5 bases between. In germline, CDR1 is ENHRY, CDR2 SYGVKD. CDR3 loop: CAISEGGEQFF. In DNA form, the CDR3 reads TGTGCCATCAGTGAGGGCGGTGAGCAGTTCTTC.

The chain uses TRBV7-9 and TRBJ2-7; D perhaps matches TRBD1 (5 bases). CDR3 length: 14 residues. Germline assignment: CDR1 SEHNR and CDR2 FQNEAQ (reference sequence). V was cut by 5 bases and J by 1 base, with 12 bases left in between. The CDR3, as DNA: TGTGCCAGCAGCCCCCAAACAGGATCCTACGAGCAGTACTTC. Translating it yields CASSPQTGSYEQYF.

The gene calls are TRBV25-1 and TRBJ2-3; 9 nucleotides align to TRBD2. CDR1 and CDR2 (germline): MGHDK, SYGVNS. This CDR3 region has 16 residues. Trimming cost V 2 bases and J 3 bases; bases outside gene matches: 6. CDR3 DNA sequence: TGTGCCAGCAGTGAAATAGCGGGGGAGAGTACAGATACGCAGTATTTT. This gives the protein CASSEIAGESTDTQYF.

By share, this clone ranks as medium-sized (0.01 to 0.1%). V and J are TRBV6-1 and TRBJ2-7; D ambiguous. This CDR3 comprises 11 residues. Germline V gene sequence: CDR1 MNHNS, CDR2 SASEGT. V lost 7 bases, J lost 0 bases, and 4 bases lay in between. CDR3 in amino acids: CASIRSYEQYF. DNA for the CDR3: TGTGCCAGCATTCGCTCCTACGAGCAGTACTTC.

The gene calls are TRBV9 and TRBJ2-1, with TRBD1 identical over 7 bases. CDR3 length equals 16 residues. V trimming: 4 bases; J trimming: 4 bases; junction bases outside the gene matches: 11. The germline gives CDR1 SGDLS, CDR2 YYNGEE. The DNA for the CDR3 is TGTGCCAGCAGCCCCCCGACAGGGCCCGAATACAATGAGCAGTTCTTC. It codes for CASSPPTGPEYNEQFF.

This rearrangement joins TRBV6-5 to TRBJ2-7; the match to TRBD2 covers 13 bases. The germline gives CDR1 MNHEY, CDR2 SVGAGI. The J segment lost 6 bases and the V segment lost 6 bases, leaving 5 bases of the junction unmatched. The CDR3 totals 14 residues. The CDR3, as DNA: TGTGCCAGCAGGGTGGGACTAGCGGGGTTCGAGCAGTACTTC. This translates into CASRVGLAGFEQYF.